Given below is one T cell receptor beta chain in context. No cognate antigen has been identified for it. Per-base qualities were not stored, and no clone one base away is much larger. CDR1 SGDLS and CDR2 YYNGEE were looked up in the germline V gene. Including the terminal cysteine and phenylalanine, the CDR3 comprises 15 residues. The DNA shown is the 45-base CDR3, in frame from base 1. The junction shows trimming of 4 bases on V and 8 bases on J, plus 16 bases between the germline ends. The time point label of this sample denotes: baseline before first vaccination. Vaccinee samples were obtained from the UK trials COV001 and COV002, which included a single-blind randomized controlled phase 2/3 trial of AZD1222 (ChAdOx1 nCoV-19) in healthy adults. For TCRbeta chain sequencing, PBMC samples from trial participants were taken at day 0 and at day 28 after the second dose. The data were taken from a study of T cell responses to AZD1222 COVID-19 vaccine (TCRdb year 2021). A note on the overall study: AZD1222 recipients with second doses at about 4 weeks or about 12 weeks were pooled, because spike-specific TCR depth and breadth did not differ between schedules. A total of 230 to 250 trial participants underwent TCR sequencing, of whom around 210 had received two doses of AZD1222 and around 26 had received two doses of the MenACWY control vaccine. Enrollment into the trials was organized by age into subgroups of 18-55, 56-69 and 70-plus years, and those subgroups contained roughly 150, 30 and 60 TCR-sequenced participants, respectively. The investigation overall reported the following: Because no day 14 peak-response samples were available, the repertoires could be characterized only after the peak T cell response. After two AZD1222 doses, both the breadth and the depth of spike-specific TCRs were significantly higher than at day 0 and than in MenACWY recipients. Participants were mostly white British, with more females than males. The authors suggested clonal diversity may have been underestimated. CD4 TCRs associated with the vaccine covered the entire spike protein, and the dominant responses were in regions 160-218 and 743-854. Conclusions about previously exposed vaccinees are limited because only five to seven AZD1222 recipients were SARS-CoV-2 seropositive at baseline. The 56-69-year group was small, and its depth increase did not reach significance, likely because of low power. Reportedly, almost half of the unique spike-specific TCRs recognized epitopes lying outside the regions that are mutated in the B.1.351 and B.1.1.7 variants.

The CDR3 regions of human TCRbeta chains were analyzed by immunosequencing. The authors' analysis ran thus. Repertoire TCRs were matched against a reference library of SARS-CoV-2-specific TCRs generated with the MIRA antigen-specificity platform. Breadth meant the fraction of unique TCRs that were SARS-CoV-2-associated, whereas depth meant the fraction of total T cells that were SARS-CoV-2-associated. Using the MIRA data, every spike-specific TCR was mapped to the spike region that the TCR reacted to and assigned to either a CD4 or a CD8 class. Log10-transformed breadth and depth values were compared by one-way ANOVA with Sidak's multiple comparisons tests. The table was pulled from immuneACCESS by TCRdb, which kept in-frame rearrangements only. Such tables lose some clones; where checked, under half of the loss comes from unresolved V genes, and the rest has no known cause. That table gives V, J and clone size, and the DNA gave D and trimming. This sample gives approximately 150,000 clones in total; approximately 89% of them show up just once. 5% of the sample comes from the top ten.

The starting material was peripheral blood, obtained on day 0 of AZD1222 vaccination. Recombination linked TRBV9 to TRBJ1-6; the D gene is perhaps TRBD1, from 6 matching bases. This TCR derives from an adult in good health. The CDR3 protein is CASSPSTGTDSPLHF. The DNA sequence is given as TGTGCCAGCAGCCCATCGACAGGTACCGATTCACCCCTCCACTTT. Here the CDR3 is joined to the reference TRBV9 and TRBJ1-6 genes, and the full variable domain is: DSGVTQTPKHLITATGQRVTLRCSPRSGDLSVYWYQQSLDQGLQFLIQYYNGEERAKGNILERFSAQQFPDLHSELNLSSLELGDSALYFCASSPSTGTDSPLHFGNGTRLTVT.